This T cell receptor (beta chain) was sequenced for a study of blood T cell repertoires in COVID-19. In the study overall: PBMCs, B-cell-depleted T cells, or T cells provided the cDNA or gDNA that made up the material.

Original analysis: Nucleated cell number was recorded as an estimate derived from reference gene primer amplification. Profiling relied on immunoSEQ multiplex PCR, and the TCRdb table lists in-frame clones only, not all of them. That table gives V, J and clone size, and the DNA gave D and trimming. Seen here are approximately 150,000 clones, under 85% observed once, and the top ten hold 1.6%. The CDR3 is 15 residues long. Trimming shortened V by 1 base and J by 7 bases, and 17 bases separated the two germline ends. Germline V gives CDR1 SGDLS, CDR2 YYNGEE. The J gene is TRBJ1-2, the V gene TRBV9; weak D call: TRBD1 (5 bases). This clonotype originated in a human donor in a cohort sampled during active COVID-19. Sequencing input: peripheral blood. The CDR3, as DNA: TGTGCCAGCAGCGTATCGGACAAATTGAGAGGTGGCTACACCTTC. It is translated as CASSVSDKLRGGYTF.